The 27 T cell receptor beta chains below all came from one sample that was sequenced in a study of blood T cell repertoires in COVID-19. Produced via immunoSEQ multiplex PCR; TCRdb's table is partial and in-frame only. The table includes 70,000 or so clones, approximately 83% detected once. The sequencing input was peripheral blood. All receptors come from a man aged 35 to 55 with COVID-19, enrolled during active disease.

The rearrangement uses TRBV6-5 and TRBJ1-2; D possibly corresponds to TRBD1 (5 bases). The germline V and J ends were trimmed by 5 bases and 6 bases, with 10 bases remaining between them. This CDR3 is built from 12 residues. CDR1 is MNHEY, CDR2 SVGAGI, per germline. The CDR3 reads CASSNRINGYTF. Here the CDR3 DNA reads TGTGCCAGCAGTAACAGGATAAATGGCTACACCTTC.

The chain links TRBV14 to TRBJ1-6; no reliable D call. V lost 6 bases and J lost 2, with 14 bases in between. The CDR3 loop spans 16 amino acids. Germline lookup yields CDR1 SGHDN and CDR2 FVKESK. For the CDR3, the DNA is TGTGCCAGCAGTCCATCCCGGAGGCCCTATAATTCACCCCTCCACTTT. This encodes CASSPSRRPYNSPLHF.

As regards this clone: The germline gene is not matched at one end of the junction; a read error may be the cause. The gene calls are TRBV6-5 and TRBJ1-1; TRBD1 matches 8 bases. Germline CDR1 reads MNHEY; CDR2 reads SVGAGI. This CDR3 has 13 amino acids. CDR3 bases: TGTGCCGGCAGGGGGCGTGGGAACACTGAAGCTTTCTTT. It codes for CAGRGRGNTEAFF.

The sample holds one count of this clone. The chain has TRBV3-1 (or the pseudogene TRBV3-2) and TRBJ1-2; no firm D call. Germline V gene sequence: CDR1 LGHDT, CDR2 YNNKEL (reference sequence). The CDR3 consists of 15 residues. V was shortened by 7 bases and J by 7 bases, with 22 bases between the two germline ends. The CDR3 DNA follows: TGTGCCAGCATGGGGATAGCGTCGGGGTTAGGTGGCTACACCTTC. It translates to CASMGIASGLGGYTF.

CDR3 bases: TGTGCCAGCAGCTTAAGATCCGGGATGGGCACAGATACGCAGTATTTT. Protein sequence: CASSLRSGMGTDTQYF. The chain recombines TRBV7-3 with TRBJ2-3; perhaps TRBD2 as D (5 bases). The CDR3 runs to 16 residues. Trimming took 1 base from V and 1 from J, leaving 12 bases between them. Per the germline V gene, CDR1 is SGHTA and CDR2 is FQGTGA.

This rearrangement joins TRBV25-1 to TRBJ2-7, with TRBD1 identical over 10 bases. This CDR3 is 15 amino acids long. Germline V gene lookup returns CDR1 MGHDK and CDR2 SYGVNS. J was trimmed by 0 bases and V by 7 bases; bases with no gene match: 6. CDR3 bases: TGTGCCAGCACTTCGGGACAGGGGCACTCCTACGAGCAGTACTTC. This codes for CASTSGQGHSYEQYF.

The chain links TRBV10-1 to TRBJ1-1; D perhaps matches TRBD1 (5 bases). Trimming left V 4 bases short and J 8 bases short, with 17 bases between. The CDR3 is 14 amino acids. The V gene's germline CDR1 is WNHNN and CDR2 SYGVQD (reference sequence). DNA of the CDR3: TGCGCCAGCAGTGCGACAGATACGGCTGTCGAAGCTTTCTTT. Protein product: CASSATDTAVEAFF.

This chain joins TRBV5-4 and TRBJ2-2; D perhaps matches TRBD1 (5 bases). Trimming left V 1 base short and J 1 base short, with 11 bases between. CDR1 and CDR2 (germline): SGHNT, YYREEE (reference sequence). This CDR3 spans 16 amino acids. DNA of the CDR3: TGTGCCAGCAGCTTGCAGTCCCAGGGGAACACCGGGGAGCTGTTTTTT. This translates into CASSLQSQGNTGELFF.

The chain is built from TRBV4-1 and TRBJ2-7; 14 bases line up with TRBD2. J gave up 10 bases and V 4 bases, and 12 bases lay outside the gene matches. Germline V gives CDR1 MGHRA, CDR2 YSYEKL. The CDR3 has 16 residues. The DNA of the CDR3 is TGCGCCAGCAGCCCAACCGGGACTAGCGGGGGTACCGTACAGTACTTC. It codes for CASSPTGTSGGTVQYF.

V usage is TRBV30 and J usage is TRBJ2-7, with 12 bases matching TRBD1. The CDR3 has 14 amino acids. Germline lookup yields CDR1 GTSNPN and CDR2 SVGIG (reference sequence). V was pared by 2 bases and J by 5 bases, with 4 bases of the junction left unmatched. The DNA of the CDR3 is TGTGCCTGGAGTTCCGGGACAGGGGGCAACGAGCAGTACTTC. Translated: CAWSSGTGGNEQYF.

This chain connects TRBV4-1 to TRBJ2-7, with TRBD2 as a possible D gene (6 bases). The CDR3 extends over 16 amino acids. The germline V gene encodes CDR1 MGHRA and CDR2 YSYEKL. V was clipped by 1 base and J by 5 bases, with 18 bases between them. CDR3 bases: TGCGCCAGCAGCCAAGGTCCGGGACTGAACCCCCACGAGCAGTACTTC. This sequence encodes CASSQGPGLNPHEQYF.

This chain links TRBV10-3 with TRBJ2-6; 7 bases align to TRBD1. Germline CDR1 and CDR2: ENHRY and SYGVKD. The CDR3 has 16 amino acids. The V segment lost 5 bases and the J segment 3 bases; nucleotides outside the gene matches: 7. CDR3: CAISLMTGNGANVLTF. CDR3 coding DNA: TGTGCCATCAGTCTTATGACAGGGAATGGGGCCAACGTCCTGACTTTC.

This clone was counted once. This chain links TRBV28 with TRBJ2-1; 9 bases map to TRBD1. The CDR3 covers 14 residues. CDR1 is MDHEN, CDR2 SYDVKM, per germline. V lost 7 bases to trimming and J lost 4 bases; unmatched junction nucleotides: 5. For the CDR3, the DNA is TGTGCCAGCACGGAGGGACAGGGTTACAATGAGCAGTTCTTC. The encoded protein is CASTEGQGYNEQFF.

This clone showed up just a few times. The chain has TRBV3-1 (or the pseudogene TRBV3-2) and TRBJ2-7, with a weak D call TRBD1 (5 bases). This CDR3 is built from 13 residues. Germline V gives CDR1 LGHDT, CDR2 YNNKEL (reference sequence). The germline V and J ends were trimmed by 4 bases and 2 bases, with 9 bases remaining between them. CDR3 region: CASSPDTTYEQYF. CDR3 coding DNA: TGTGCCAGCAGCCCGGACACAACCTACGAGCAGTACTTC.

This sequence joins TRBV6-6 and TRBJ2-2, with TRBD1 matching over 9 bases. V lost 5 bases, J lost 7 bases, and 14 bases stayed unmatched. This CDR3 spans 17 amino acids. Looked up from germline, CDR1 is MNHNY and CDR2 is SVGAGI (reference sequence). The CDR3 is CASSPTSGTGKGGELFF. The CDR3 DNA reads TGTGCCAGCAGTCCGACCTCCGGGACAGGGAAGGGCGGGGAGCTGTTTTTT.

The chain combines TRBV18 with TRBJ2-2; possible D gene TRBD1, 7 bases. CDR1 KGHSH and CDR2 LQKENI come from the germline V gene. CDR3 length: 16 residues. Trimming removed 1 base at V and 7 bases at J, with 16 bases between. The DNA of the CDR3 is TGTGCCAGCTCACCACTCAGACAGGGACTCGGCGGGGAGCTGTTTTTT. It yields the protein CASSPLRQGLGGELFF.

This clone was observed once. CDR3 nucleotide sequence: TGTGCCAGCAGTTACCGGACGGGAGGAAATGAGCAGTTCTTC. As protein: CASSYRTGGNEQFF. The chain uses TRBV6-2 or TRBV6-3 and TRBJ2-1, with 7 positions matching TRBD2. The CDR3 extends over 14 amino acids. CDR1 and CDR2 (germline): MNHEY, SVGEGT. Trimming removed 2 bases from V and 7 bases from J; junction bases left unmatched: 5.

The V gene is TRBV28, the J gene TRBJ2-1; TRBD1 matches at 10 bases. CDR1 and CDR2 from the germline V gene are MDHEN and SYDVKM. The CDR3 has 15 residues. The junction had 8 bases not matched to a gene; V was cut back by 6 bases and J by 6 bases. The CDR3 DNA reads TGTGCCAGCAGCCAACACTGGACAGGGGGCAATGAGCAGTTCTTC. Its translation: CASSQHWTGGNEQFF.

The CDR3 region is CASSPNGGVFLQKLFF. The CDR3 DNA reads TGTGCCAGCAGCCCCAACGGAGGGGTTTTCCTTCAAAAACTGTTTTTT. The rearrangement uses TRBV4-2 and TRBJ1-4; D might be TRBD1 (5 bases). Trimming removed 4 bases from V and 9 bases from J, with 21 bases in between. This CDR3 is 16 amino acids long. Germline loops: CDR1 LGHNA, CDR2 YNFKEQ.

This chain links TRBV30 with TRBJ2-5, with 7 bases that match TRBD2. In germline, CDR1 is GTSNPN, CDR2 SVGIG (reference sequence). The CDR3 sequence is 12 residues long. The V segment lost 2 bases and the J segment 7 bases; nucleotides outside the gene matches: 4. The CDR3 protein is CAWSTGGWTQYF. CDR3 bases: TGTGCCTGGAGTACGGGGGGATGGACCCAGTACTTC.

This chain joins TRBV5-4 and TRBJ2-1; 10 bases line up with TRBD2. Germline CDR1 SGHNT, CDR2 YYREEE (reference sequence). V was clipped by 4 bases and J by 3 bases; unmatched bases: 4. CDR3 length: 15 amino acids. Here the CDR3 reads CASSGSGGDYNEQFF. CDR3 nucleotide sequence: TGTGCCAGCAGCGGAAGCGGGGGGGACTACAATGAGCAGTTCTTC.

This chain joins TRBV7-3 and TRBJ2-7, with 8 bases aligning to TRBD1. The CDR3 is 15 residues long. The germline CDR1 and CDR2 sequences are SGHTA and FQGTGA. Trimming took 7 bases from V and 4 from J; bases not matched to a gene: 12. CDR3 region: CASILPQGEPYEQYF. The CDR3 DNA reads TGTGCCAGCATCCTACCACAGGGGGAGCCATACGAGCAGTACTTC.

The chain recombines TRBV6-2 or TRBV6-3 with TRBJ1-1, with no clear D. Germline CDR1 is MNHEY and CDR2 is SVGEGT. Trimming shortened V by 0 bases and J by 4 bases, and 15 bases separated the two germline ends. The CDR3 consists of 16 residues. CDR3 region: CASSYSTESRGTEAFF. The DNA for the CDR3 is TGTGCCAGCAGTTACTCGACGGAATCCCGGGGCACTGAAGCTTTCTTT.

The rearrangement uses TRBV19 and TRBJ2-5; 7 bases match TRBD1. J lost 2 bases, V lost 3 bases, and 3 bases had no gene match. The germline gives CDR1 LNHDA, CDR2 SQIVND (reference sequence). The CDR3 sequence is 14 residues long. The CDR3, as DNA: TGTGCCAGTAGTATGGACAGGTATCAAGAGACCCAGTACTTC. It translates to CASSMDRYQETQYF.

The chain combines TRBV28 with TRBJ1-3; no clear D. V was pared by 3 bases and J by 0 bases, with 9 bases between. The CDR3 has 15 amino acids. Germline lookup yields CDR1 MDHEN and CDR2 SYDVKM. CDR3 DNA sequence: TGTGCCAGCAGTTTGGAGGGTCTCTCTGGAAACACCATATATTTT. It translates to CASSLEGLSGNTIYF. Looking up the rest from reference TRBV28 and TRBJ1-3 gives the full variable domain: DVKVTQSSRYLVKRTGEKVFLECVQDMDHENMFWYRQDPGLGLRLIYFSYDVKMKEKGDIPEGYSVSREKKERFSLILESASTNQTSMYLCASSLEGLSGNTIYFGEGSWLTVV.

The V call is TRBV19, the J call TRBJ1-1, with 7 bases matching TRBD1. CDR1 is LNHDA and CDR2 is SQIVND in the germline V gene (reference sequence). Losses at the gene ends were 6 bases for V and 1 base for J; bases not matched to a gene: 5. The CDR3 totals 14 residues. CDR3 sequence: CASSLGQPNTEAFF. The CDR3 bases are TGTGCCAGTAGCCTGGGACAGCCGAACACTGAAGCTTTCTTT.

This chain joins TRBV10-3 and TRBJ1-4; TRBD1 is a possible D gene (5 bases). Germline CDR1 ENHRY, CDR2 SYGVKD. The V end was cut by 4 bases, the J end by 11 bases, with 11 bases between. This CDR3 comprises 12 residues. CDR3 residues: CAISVDSSKLFF. The CDR3 DNA sequence: TGTGCCATCAGTGTTGACAGCAGTAAACTGTTTTTT.